These T cell receptor beta chains were read from a single sample in a study of shared clonotypes between healthy human individuals. Data came from immunoSEQ multiplex PCR; TCRdb stores just in-frame clones and leaves some out. This sample has 950,000 to 1,100,000 clones; roughly 74% occur once, and the top ten carry roughly 0.65%. Material: memory CD4+ T cells from PBMCs. Receptors originate from a man younger than 35 in good health. Some clones in this sample may be carry-over from other donors' samples. The conserved cysteine and the conserved F or W are not part of the CDR3 here. Size is omitted from some rows. Given values are once, few, many or a class for expanded clones.

size: NA
V: TRBV9
CDR3: ASSITSSEGGTGELF

size: few
V: TRBV18
CDR3: ASSPPTRETQY

size: NA
V: TRBV28
CDR3: ASTSDRYGYT

size: many
V: TRBV5-1
CDR3: ASSLFEETQY

size: NA
V: TRBV28
CDR3: ASSLSREIYGYT

size: NA
V: TRBV7-3
CDR3: ASSLGSGTFNEQF

size: NA
V: TRBV5-4
CDR3: ASTPRGGGGEEQF

size: NA
V: TRBV29-1
CDR3: SGGGVWETQY

size: NA
V: TRBV5-8
CDR3: ASSPDPGVDTQY

size: NA
V: TRBV5-6
CDR3: ASNRDRGLGYT

size: NA
V: TRBV30
CDR3: AWSSSGLPTYEQY

size: NA
V: TRBV9
CDR3: ASSVQDRGQGGELF

size: NA
V: TRBV28
CDR3: ASSQAGTDYEQY

size: NA
V: TRBV7-2
CDR3: ASSSTAPRGEQY

size: NA
V: TRBV19
CDR3: ASSIRGRQF

size: NA
V: TRBV6-5
CDR3: ASSYPGTGGTQY

size: NA
V: TRBV12-5
CDR3: ASGSGTSEDTQY

size: NA
V: TRBV29-1
CDR3: SVEARSMNTEAF

size: NA
V: TRBV2
CDR3: ASSLSGETQY

size: NA
V: TRBV28
CDR3: ASSLISSGRGTYNEQF

size: NA
V: TRBV5-1
CDR3: ASSPQGFDGPQH

size: NA
V: TRBV9
CDR3: ASSRMDGNTGELF

size: NA
V: TRBV27
CDR3: ASRDPPRNTEAF